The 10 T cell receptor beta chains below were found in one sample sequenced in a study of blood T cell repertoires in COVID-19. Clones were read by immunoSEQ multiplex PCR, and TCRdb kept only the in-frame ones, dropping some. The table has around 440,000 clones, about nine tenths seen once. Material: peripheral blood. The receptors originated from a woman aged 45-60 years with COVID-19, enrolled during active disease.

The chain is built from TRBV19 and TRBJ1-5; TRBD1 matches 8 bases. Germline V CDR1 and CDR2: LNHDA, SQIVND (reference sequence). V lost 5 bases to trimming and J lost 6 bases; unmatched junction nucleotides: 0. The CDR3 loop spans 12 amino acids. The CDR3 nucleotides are TGTGCCAGTAGTCAGGGGGCTCAGCCCCAGCATTTT. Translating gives CASSQGAQPQHF. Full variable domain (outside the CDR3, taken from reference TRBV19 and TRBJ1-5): DGGITQSPKYLFRKEGQNVTLSCEQNLNHDAMYWYRQDPGQGLRLIYYSQIVNDFQKGDIAEGYSVSREKKESFPLTVTSAQKNPTAFYLCASSQGAQPQHFGDGTRLSIL.

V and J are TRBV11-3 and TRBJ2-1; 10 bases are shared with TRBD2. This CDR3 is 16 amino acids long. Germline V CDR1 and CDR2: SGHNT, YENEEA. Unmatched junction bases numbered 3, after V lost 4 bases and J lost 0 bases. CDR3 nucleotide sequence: TGTGCCAGCAGCTCCTGGACTAGCGGCTCCTACAATGAGCAGTTCTTC. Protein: CASSSWTSGSYNEQFF.

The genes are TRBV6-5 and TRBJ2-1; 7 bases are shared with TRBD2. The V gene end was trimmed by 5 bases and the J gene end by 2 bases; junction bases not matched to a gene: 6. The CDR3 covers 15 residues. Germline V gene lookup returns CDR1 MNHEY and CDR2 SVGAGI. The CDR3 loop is CASSPQRGPYNEQFF. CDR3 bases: TGTGCCAGCAGTCCACAGCGGGGTCCCTACAATGAGCAGTTCTTC.

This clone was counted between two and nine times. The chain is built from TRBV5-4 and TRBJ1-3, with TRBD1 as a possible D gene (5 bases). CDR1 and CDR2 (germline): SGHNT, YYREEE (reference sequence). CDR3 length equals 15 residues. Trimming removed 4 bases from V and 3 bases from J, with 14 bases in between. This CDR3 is CASSPGGGVGNTIYF. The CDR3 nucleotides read TGTGCCAGCAGCCCGGGGGGTGGAGTTGGAAACACCATATATTTT.

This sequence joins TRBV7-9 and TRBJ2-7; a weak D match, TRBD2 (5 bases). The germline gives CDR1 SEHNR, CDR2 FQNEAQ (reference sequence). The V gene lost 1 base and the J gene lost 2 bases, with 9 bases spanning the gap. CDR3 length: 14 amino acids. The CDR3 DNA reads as TGTGCCAGCAGCTTAGGACTGGGAGCCTACGAGCAGTACTTC. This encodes CASSLGLGAYEQYF.

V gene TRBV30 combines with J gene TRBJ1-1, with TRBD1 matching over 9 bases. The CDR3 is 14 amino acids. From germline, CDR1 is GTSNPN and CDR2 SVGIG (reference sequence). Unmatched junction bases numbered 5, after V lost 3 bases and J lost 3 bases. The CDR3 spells CAWRPDRGDTEAFF. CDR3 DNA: TGTGCCTGGAGACCAGACAGGGGGGACACTGAAGCTTTCTTT.

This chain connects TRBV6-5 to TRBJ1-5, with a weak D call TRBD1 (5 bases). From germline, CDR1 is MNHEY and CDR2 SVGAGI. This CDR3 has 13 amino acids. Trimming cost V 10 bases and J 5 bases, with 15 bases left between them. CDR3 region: CATTRQWDQPQHF. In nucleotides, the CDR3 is TGTGCCACTACCAGACAGTGGGATCAGCCCCAGCATTTT.

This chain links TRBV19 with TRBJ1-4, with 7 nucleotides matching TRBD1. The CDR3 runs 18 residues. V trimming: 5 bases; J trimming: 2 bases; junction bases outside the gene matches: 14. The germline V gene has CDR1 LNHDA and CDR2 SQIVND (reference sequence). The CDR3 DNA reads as TGTGCCAGTAGTCCGTTTAGACAGGGTTTTTCGACTAATGAAAAACTGTTTTTT. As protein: CASSPFRQGFSTNEKLFF.

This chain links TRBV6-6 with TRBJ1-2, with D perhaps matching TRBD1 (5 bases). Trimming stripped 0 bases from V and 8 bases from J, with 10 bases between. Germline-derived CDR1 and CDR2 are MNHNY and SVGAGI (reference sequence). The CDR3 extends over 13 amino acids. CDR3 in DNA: TGTGCCAGCAGTTACTCGGGGGGTCGAGGCTACACCTTC. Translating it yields CASSYSGGRGYTF.

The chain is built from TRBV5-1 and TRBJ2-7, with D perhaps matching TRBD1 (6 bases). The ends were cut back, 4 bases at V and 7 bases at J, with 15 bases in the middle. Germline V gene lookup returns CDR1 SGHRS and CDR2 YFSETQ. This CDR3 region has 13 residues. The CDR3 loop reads CASSMETGVEQYF. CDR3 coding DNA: TGCGCCAGCAGCATGGAGACAGGTGTAGAGCAGTACTTC.